Shown below are 23 T cell receptor beta chains from a single sample sequenced in a study of blood T cell repertoires in COVID-19. Produced via immunoSEQ multiplex PCR; TCRdb's table is partial and in-frame only. The sample shows 250,000 to 300,000 clones, around 90% of them seen only once. Sequenced material: peripheral blood. These receptors were collected from a woman aged 50 to 65 with COVID-19, enrolled during active disease.

The rearrangement joins TRBV6-6 to TRBJ2-7, with D perhaps matching TRBD2 (5 bases). The germline V gene has CDR1 MNHNY and CDR2 SVGAGI (reference sequence). V lost 6 bases, J lost 5 bases, and 14 bases lay in between. The CDR3 totals 13 residues. The DNA for the CDR3 is TGTGCCAGCAGGACCGGACTGAGCAACGAGCAGTACTTC. The encoded protein is CASRTGLSNEQYF.

This chain links TRBV7-9 with TRBJ2-1; tentatively, D is TRBD1 (6 bases). Germline loops: CDR1 SEHNR, CDR2 FQNEAQ (reference sequence). The CDR3 extends over 16 amino acids. Trimming removed 5 bases at V and 6 bases at J, with 20 bases between. The CDR3 is CASSPKGDLLGNEQFF. The CDR3 DNA sequence: TGTGCCAGCAGCCCCAAGGGGGATTTACTGGGCAATGAGCAGTTCTTC.

The J gene is TRBJ1-1, the V gene TRBV5-5; D call uncertain. V lost 3 bases to trimming and J lost 0 bases, with 12 bases between them. This CDR3 has 15 residues. CDR1 is SGHKS and CDR2 is YYEKEE in the germline V gene (reference sequence). CDR3 protein: CASSSRANLNTEAFF. In DNA, the CDR3 is TGTGCCAGCAGCTCGCGGGCTAACCTGAACACTGAAGCTTTCTTT. The whole variable domain, remainder taken from reference TRBV5-5 and TRBJ1-1, is DAGVTQSPTHLIKTRGQQVTLRCSPISGHKSVSWYQQVLGQGPQFIFQYYEKEERGRGNFPDRFSARQFPNYSSELNVNALLLGDSALYLCASSSRANLNTEAFFGQGTRLTVV.

The chain employs TRBV4-2 and TRBJ2-1; 13 nucleotides line up with TRBD2. V lost 1 base and J lost 8; bases outside the gene matches: 11. This CDR3 contains 18 residues. Germline CDR1 reads LGHNA; CDR2 reads YNFKEQ. The CDR3 DNA reads TGTGCCAGCAGCCAAGCTTTTATCGGACTAGCGGGAGACTATGAGCAGTTCTTC. The encoded protein is CASSQAFIGLAGDYEQFF.

The genes are TRBV5-1 and TRBJ2-1, with 10 bases that match TRBD2. The germline gives CDR1 SGHRS, CDR2 YFSETQ. There are 19 residues in the CDR3. With V trimmed by 0 bases and J by 7 bases, 16 bases remained unmatched. The CDR3 DNA is TGCGCCAGCAGCTTGGTGGCTAGCGGGAGATCGGGTAGTGGGAATGAGCAGTTCTTC. Residues: CASSLVASGRSGSGNEQFF.

The rearrangement joins TRBV29-1 to TRBJ2-1; 8 nucleotides agree with TRBD2. Germline CDR1 and CDR2: SQVTM and ANQGSEA. Trimming took 8 bases from V and 8 from J; bases not matched to a gene: 8. The CDR3 extends over 12 amino acids. The CDR3 DNA sequence: TGCAGCTCAAGGACTAGCAACTATGAGCAGTTCTTC. This encodes CSSRTSNYEQFF.

This chain uses TRBV3-1 (or the pseudogene TRBV3-2) with TRBJ2-3; a weak D match, TRBD1 (7 bases). The germline V gene encodes CDR1 LGHDT and CDR2 YNNKEL (reference sequence). Trimming took 5 bases from V and 3 from J, leaving 18 bases between them. The CDR3 is 16 amino acids. The CDR3 spells CASSSRQGGITDTQYF. DNA of the CDR3: TGTGCCAGCAGCTCCCGACAGGGAGGCATAACAGATACGCAGTATTTT.

Remarks on this clone: Additional DNA sequences in this sample encode the identical CDR3. This chain links TRBV7-3 with TRBJ2-7, with D maybe TRBD2 (5 bases). The CDR3 consists of 15 residues. The germline V and J ends were trimmed by 2 bases and 0 bases, with 11 bases remaining between them. The germline gives CDR1 SGHTA, CDR2 FQGTGA. CDR3 amino acids: CASSLGGGSSYEQYF. The CDR3 coding sequence is TGTGCCAGCAGCTTAGGAGGCGGTAGCTCCTACGAGCAGTACTTC.

The chain joins TRBV6-5 to TRBJ2-5; 10 positions agree with TRBD2. V lost 6 bases to trimming and J lost 1 base; unmatched junction nucleotides: 5. The CDR3 is 15 amino acids. Germline CDR1 MNHEY, CDR2 SVGAGI. CDR3 nucleotide sequence: TGTGCCAGCAGATGGACTAGCGGACTCCAAGAGACCCAGTACTTC. Translated, it gives CASRWTSGLQETQYF.

V gene TRBV7-9 combines with J gene TRBJ1-1; 7 bases fit TRBD1. Germline CDR1 and CDR2: SEHNR and FQNEAQ (reference sequence). This CDR3 is 15 amino acids long. J was trimmed by 6 bases and V by 1 base; bases with no gene match: 8. This CDR3 reads CASSLGTGVVPEAFF. Here the CDR3 DNA reads TGTGCCAGCAGCTTAGGAACAGGGGTTGTTCCTGAAGCTTTCTTT.

The chain combines TRBV20-1 with TRBJ1-1; TRBD1 matches 8 bases. Losses at the gene ends were 3 bases for V and 5 bases for J; bases not matched to a gene: 5. Germline V gives CDR1 DFQATT, CDR2 SNEGSKA (reference sequence). The CDR3 runs 13 residues. CDR3 loop: CSASRTGRTEAFF. DNA of the CDR3: TGCAGTGCTAGTAGGACAGGGCGAACTGAAGCTTTCTTT.

The J gene is TRBJ2-1, the V gene TRBV19, with 7 nucleotides matching TRBD1. The CDR3 is 14 amino acids. The V gene's germline CDR1 is LNHDA and CDR2 SQIVND (reference sequence). The V segment lost 5 bases and the J segment 4 bases; nucleotides outside the gene matches: 5. DNA for the CDR3: TGTGCCAGTAGTGGGGGACAGCCTTACAATGAGCAGTTCTTC. This codes for CASSGGQPYNEQFF.

DNA of the CDR3: TGCGCCAGCAGCTTGGGACAGGGTGGGACGGGGACTGAAGCTTTCTTT. This encodes CASSLGQGGTGTEAFF. The genes are TRBV5-1 and TRBJ1-1; 7 positions match TRBD1. Per the germline V gene, CDR1 is SGHRS and CDR2 is YFSETQ. V lost 0 bases to trimming and J lost 5 bases; unmatched junction nucleotides: 10. This CDR3 contains 16 residues.

This clone was seen just once. CDR3 DNA sequence: TGTGCCAGCAGCTTAGAGGCTAGCGGATCCTACGAGCAGTACTTC. It specifies CASSLEASGSYEQYF. The chain couples TRBV7-7 to TRBJ2-7; 7 bases are a match to TRBD2. Germline V gene lookup returns CDR1 SSHAT and CDR2 FNYEAQ (reference sequence). CDR3 length equals 15 residues. V shed 1 base, J shed 1 base, and the junction held 4 bases outside the gene matches.

This sequence joins TRBV30 and TRBJ1-2; 8 bases fit TRBD1. Germline loops: CDR1 GTSNPN, CDR2 SVGIG (reference sequence). With V trimmed by 5 bases and J by 2 bases, 4 bases remained unmatched. The CDR3 covers 13 residues. CDR3 nucleotide sequence: TGTGCCTGGGCACAGGGGGAGAACTATGGCTACACCTTC. It is translated as CAWAQGENYGYTF.

The table lists this clone with a few counts. V usage is TRBV19 and J usage is TRBJ1-5, with D unresolved. CDR1 is LNHDA, CDR2 SQIVND, per germline (reference sequence). The CDR3 length is 14 residues. V was cut by 2 bases and J by 4 bases, with 9 bases left in between. This CDR3 reads CASSILGRNQPQHF. The CDR3, as DNA: TGTGCCAGTAGTATATTGGGGAGGAATCAGCCCCAGCATTTT.

This clone has just a few counts. CDR3 sequence: CSAGGWNTEAFF. DNA of the CDR3: TGCAGCGCCGGGGGGTGGAACACTGAAGCTTTCTTT. The rearrangement links TRBV29-1 to TRBJ1-1; D possibly corresponds to TRBD1 (5 bases). The CDR3 spans 12 residues. V lost 7 bases to trimming and J lost 1 base, with 10 bases between them. The germline CDR1 and CDR2 sequences are SQVTM and ANQGSEA.

This clone showed up just a few times. The chain couples TRBV11-3 to TRBJ1-1; a weak D match, TRBD1 (5 bases). This CDR3 is built from 16 residues. Deletions cut 1 base from V and 5 bases from J, with 17 bases between. Germline CDR1 and CDR2: SGHNT and YENEEA. Here the CDR3 DNA reads TGTGCCAGCAGCTTAGGACGTACCCGGGAGGGGACTGAAGCTTTCTTT. Amino acid sequence: CASSLGRTREGTEAFF.

This clone occurred a few times. The gene calls are TRBV5-6 and TRBJ1-3; TRBD1 agrees at 8 bases. V lost 2 bases to trimming and J lost 0 bases; unmatched junction nucleotides: 4. The length of the CDR3 is 16 residues. Germline V gene sequence: CDR1 SGHDT, CDR2 YYEEEE. DNA for the CDR3: TGTGCCAGCAGCTTCGGGACAGGCAGCTCTGGAAACACCATATATTTT. Translating gives CASSFGTGSSGNTIYF.

This clone has only one observation. The V call is TRBV18, the J call TRBJ1-1; D is unclear. V was shortened by 2 bases and J by 4 bases, with 11 bases between the two germline ends. The CDR3 loop spans 14 amino acids. The germline gives CDR1 KGHSH, CDR2 LQKENI. The CDR3 DNA sequence: TGTGCCAGCTCACCAGGGCGGGAGTTCACTGAAGCTTTCTTT. Its protein product is CASSPGREFTEAFF. The full variable domain, with the rest looked up from reference TRBV18 and TRBJ1-1, is NAGVMQNPRHLVRRRGQEARLRCSPMKGHSHVYWYRQLPEEGLKFMVYLQKENIIDESGMPKERFSAEFPKEGPSILRIQQVVRGDSAAYFCASSPGREFTEAFFGQGTRLTVV.

This clone has more than one count but fewer than ten. The chain combines TRBV19 with TRBJ1-2; D not resolved. Trimming stripped 7 bases from V and 4 bases from J, with 19 bases between. The CDR3 spans 15 residues. Per germline, CDR1 LNHDA and CDR2 SQIVND (reference sequence). Written as DNA, the CDR3 is TGTGCCAGTAATCTAGACGTTGGAGGTGGCTATGGCTACACCTTC. This gives the protein CASNLDVGGGYGYTF.

The chain has TRBV6-4 and TRBJ2-1; D might be TRBD2 (5 bases). The ends were cut back, 0 bases at V and 15 bases at J, with 12 bases in the middle. The CDR3 runs 12 residues. The V gene's germline CDR1 is MRHNA and CDR2 SNTAGT. DNA for the CDR3: TGTGCCAGCAGTGACTCGACTCGGGATGTGTTCTTC. Translated: CASSDSTRDVFF.

The rearrangement links TRBV19 to TRBJ1-2; D perhaps matches TRBD1 (5 bases). The CDR3 runs 16 residues. Trimming stripped 7 bases from V and 2 bases from J, with 20 bases between. Germline lookup yields CDR1 LNHDA and CDR2 SQIVND (reference sequence). CDR3 sequence reads: CASTVWGGHQNYGYTF. The DNA of the CDR3 is TGTGCCAGTACAGTTTGGGGGGGTCATCAGAACTATGGCTACACCTTC.